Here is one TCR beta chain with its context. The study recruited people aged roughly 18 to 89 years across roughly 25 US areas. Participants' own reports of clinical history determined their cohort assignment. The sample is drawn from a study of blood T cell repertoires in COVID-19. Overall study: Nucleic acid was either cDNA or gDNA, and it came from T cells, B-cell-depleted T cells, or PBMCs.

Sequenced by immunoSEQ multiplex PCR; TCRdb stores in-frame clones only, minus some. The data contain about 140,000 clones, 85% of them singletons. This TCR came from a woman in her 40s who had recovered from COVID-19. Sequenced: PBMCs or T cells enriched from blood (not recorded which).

The CDR3 sequence is CASSPQGTGAYEQYF. The CDR3 DNA is TGTGCCAGCAGCCCTCAGGGGACAGGGGCCTACGAGCAGTACTTC. The J gene is TRBJ2-7, the V gene TRBV7-8; 10 bases map to TRBD1. CDR3 length equals 15 residues. Germline V CDR1 and CDR2: SGHVS, FQNEAQ. Losses at the gene ends were 5 bases for V and 2 bases for J; bases not matched to a gene: 6.